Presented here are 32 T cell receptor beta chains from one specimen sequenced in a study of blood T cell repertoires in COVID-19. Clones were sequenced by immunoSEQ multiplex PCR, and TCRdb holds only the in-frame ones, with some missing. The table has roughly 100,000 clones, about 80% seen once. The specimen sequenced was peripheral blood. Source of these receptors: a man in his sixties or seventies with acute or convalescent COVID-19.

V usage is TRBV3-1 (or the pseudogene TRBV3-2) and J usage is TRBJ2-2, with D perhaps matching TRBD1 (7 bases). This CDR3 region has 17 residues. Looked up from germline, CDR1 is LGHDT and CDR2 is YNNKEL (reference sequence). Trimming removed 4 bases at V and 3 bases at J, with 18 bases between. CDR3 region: CASSPRGRQGYTGELFF. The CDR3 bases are TGTGCCAGCAGCCCCCGGGGGAGACAGGGTTACACCGGGGAGCTGTTTTTT.

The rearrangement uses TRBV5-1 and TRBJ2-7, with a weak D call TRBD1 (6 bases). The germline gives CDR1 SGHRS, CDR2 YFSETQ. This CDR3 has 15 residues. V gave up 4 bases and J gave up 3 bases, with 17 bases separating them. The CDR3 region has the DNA TGCGCCAGCAGCCTCTTACAGGGTCCGGGCTACGAGCAGTACTTC. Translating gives CASSLLQGPGYEQYF.

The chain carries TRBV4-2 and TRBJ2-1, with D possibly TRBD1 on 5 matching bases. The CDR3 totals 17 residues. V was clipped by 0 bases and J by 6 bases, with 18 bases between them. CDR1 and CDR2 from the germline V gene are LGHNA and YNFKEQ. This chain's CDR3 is CASSQEIQQGPLNEQFF. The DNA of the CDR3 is TGTGCCAGCAGCCAAGAAATACAGCAGGGTCCCCTCAATGAGCAGTTCTTC.

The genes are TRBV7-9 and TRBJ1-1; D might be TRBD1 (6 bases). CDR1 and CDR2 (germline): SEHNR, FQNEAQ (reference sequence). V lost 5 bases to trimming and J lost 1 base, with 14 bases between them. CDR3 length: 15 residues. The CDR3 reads CASSPPTGWNTEAFF. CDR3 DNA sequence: TGTGCCAGCAGCCCTCCGACAGGCTGGAACACTGAAGCTTTCTTT.

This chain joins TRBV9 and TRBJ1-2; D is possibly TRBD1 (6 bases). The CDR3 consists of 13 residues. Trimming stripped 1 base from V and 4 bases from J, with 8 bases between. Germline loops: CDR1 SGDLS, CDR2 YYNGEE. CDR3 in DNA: TGTGCCAGCAGCGTACGAGGGGGCTATGGCTACACCTTC. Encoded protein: CASSVRGGYGYTF.

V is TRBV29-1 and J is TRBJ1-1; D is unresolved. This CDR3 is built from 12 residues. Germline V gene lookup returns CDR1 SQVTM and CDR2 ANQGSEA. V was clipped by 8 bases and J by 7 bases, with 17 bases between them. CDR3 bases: TGCAGCACATTCGGGGTGGCGAGTGAAGCTTTCTTT. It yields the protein CSTFGVASEAFF.

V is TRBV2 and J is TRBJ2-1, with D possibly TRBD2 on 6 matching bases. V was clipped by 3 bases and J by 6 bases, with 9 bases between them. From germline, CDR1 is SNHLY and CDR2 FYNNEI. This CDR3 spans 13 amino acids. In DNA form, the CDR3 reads TGTGCCAGCAGTGAGGAGGGTATCAATGAGCAGTTCTTC. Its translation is CASSEEGINEQFF. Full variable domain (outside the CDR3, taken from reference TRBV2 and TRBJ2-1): EPEVTQTPSHQVTQMGQEVILRCVPISNHLYFYWYRQILGQKVEFLVSFYNNEISEKSEIFDDQFSVERPDGSNFTLKIRSTKLEDSAMYFCASSEEGINEQFFGPGTRLTVL.

The CDR3 loop reads CASSAAAGPSYEQYF. The CDR3 DNA reads TGTGCCAGCAGCGCAGCCGCGGGACCTTCCTACGAGCAGTACTTC. The chain carries TRBV9 and TRBJ2-7; possibly TRBD2 for D (6 bases). The V gene lost 3 bases and the J gene lost 1 base, with 14 bases spanning the gap. There are 15 residues in the CDR3. Per the germline V gene, CDR1 is SGDLS and CDR2 is YYNGEE.

The CDR3 spells CASSSGQGRGEKLFF. CDR3 bases: TGTGCCAGCAGCTCTGGACAGGGCCGGGGTGAAAAACTGTTTTTT. The rearrangement links TRBV11-2 to TRBJ1-4; 8 bases are a match to TRBD1. Germline-derived CDR1 and CDR2 are SGHAT and FQNNGV. This CDR3 is 15 amino acids long. J gave up 7 bases and V 4 bases, and 8 bases lay outside the gene matches. Combining the CDR3 with reference TRBV11-2 and TRBJ1-4 gives the whole variable domain EAGVAQSPRYKIIEKRQSVAFWCNPISGHATLYWYQQILGQGPKLLIQFQNNGVVDDSQLPKDRFSAERLKGVDSTLKIQPAKLEDSAVYLCASSSGQGRGEKLFFGSGTQLSVL.

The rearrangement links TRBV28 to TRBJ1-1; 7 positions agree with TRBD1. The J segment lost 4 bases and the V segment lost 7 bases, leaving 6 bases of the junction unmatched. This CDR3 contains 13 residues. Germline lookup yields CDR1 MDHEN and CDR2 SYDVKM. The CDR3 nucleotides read TGTGCCAGCACCGCAGGGGGACGCACTGAAGCTTTCTTT. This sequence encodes CASTAGGRTEAFF. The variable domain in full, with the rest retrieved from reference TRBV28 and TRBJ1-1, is DVKVTQSSRYLVKRTGEKVFLECVQDMDHENMFWYRQDPGLGLRLIYFSYDVKMKEKGDIPEGYSVSREKKERFSLILESASTNQTSMYLCASTAGGRTEAFFGQGTRLTVV.

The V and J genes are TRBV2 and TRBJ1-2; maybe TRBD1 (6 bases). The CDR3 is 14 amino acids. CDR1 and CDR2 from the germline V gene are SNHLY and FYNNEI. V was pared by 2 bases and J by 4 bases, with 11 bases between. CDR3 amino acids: CASSESRGSYGYTF. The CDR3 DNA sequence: TGTGCCAGCAGTGAAAGCAGGGGATCCTATGGCTACACCTTC.

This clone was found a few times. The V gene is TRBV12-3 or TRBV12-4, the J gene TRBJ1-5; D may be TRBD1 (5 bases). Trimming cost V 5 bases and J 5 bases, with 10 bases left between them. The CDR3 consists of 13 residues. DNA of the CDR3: TGTGCCAGCAGTCTCACAGGAGATCAGCCCCAGCATTTT. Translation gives CASSLTGDQPQHF.

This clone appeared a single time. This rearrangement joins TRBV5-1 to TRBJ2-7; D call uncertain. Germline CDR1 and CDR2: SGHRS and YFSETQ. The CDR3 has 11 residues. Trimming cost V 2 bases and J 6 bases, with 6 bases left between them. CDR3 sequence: CASSLSVEQYF. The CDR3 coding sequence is TGCGCCAGCAGCTTATCCGTCGAGCAGTACTTC.

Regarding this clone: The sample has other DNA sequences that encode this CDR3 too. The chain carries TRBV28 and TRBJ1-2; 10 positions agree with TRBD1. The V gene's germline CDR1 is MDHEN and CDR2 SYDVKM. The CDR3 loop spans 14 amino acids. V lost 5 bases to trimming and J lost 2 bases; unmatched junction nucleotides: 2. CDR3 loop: CASSPGQGNYGYTF. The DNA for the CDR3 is TGTGCCAGCAGTCCGGGACAGGGGAACTATGGCTACACCTTC.

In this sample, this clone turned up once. CDR3 sequence: CASSPDYQQETQYF. The CDR3 DNA sequence: TGTGCCAGCAGCCCGGACTATCAGCAAGAGACCCAGTACTTC. V usage is TRBV7-3 and J usage is TRBJ2-5, with D perhaps matching TRBD2 (6 bases). Germline V gene lookup returns CDR1 SGHTA and CDR2 FQGTGA. CDR3 length: 14 amino acids. Trimming removed 5 bases from V and 2 bases from J, with 12 bases in between. The variable domain in full, with the rest retrieved from reference TRBV7-3 and TRBJ2-5, is GAGVSQTPSNKVTEKGKYVELRCDPISGHTALYWYRQSLGQGPEFLIYFQGTGAADDSGLPNDRFFAVRPEGSVSTLKIQRTERGDSAVYLCASSPDYQQETQYFGPGTRLLVL.

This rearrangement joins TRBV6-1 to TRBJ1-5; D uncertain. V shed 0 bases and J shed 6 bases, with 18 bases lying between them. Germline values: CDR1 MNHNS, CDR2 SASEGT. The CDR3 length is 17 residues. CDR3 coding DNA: TGTGCCAGCAGTGAAGCGCTTCGAGGGAGTTCCTCTCAGCCCCAGCATTTT. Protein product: CASSEALRGSSSQPQHF.

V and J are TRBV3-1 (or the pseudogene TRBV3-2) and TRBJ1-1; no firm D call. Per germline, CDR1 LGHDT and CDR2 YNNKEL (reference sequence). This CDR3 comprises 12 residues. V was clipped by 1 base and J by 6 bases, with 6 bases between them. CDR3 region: CASSQVAAEAFF. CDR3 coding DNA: TGTGCCAGCAGCCAAGTGGCGGCTGAAGCTTTCTTT.

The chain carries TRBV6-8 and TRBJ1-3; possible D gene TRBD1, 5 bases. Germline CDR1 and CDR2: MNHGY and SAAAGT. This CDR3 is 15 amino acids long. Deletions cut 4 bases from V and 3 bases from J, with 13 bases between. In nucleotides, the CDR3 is TGTGCCAGCAGTTTGAACAGGTTCATTGGAAACACCATATATTTT. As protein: CASSLNRFIGNTIYF.

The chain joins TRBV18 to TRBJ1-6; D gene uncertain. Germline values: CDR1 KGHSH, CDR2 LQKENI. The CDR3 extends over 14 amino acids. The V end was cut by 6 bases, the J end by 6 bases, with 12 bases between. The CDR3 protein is CASSTIELNSPLHF. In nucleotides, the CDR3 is TGTGCCAGCTCTACCATCGAACTTAATTCACCCCTCCACTTT.

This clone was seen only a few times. CDR3 DNA: TGTGCCAGCAGTTGGGACAGAGTCGGCGGCTACACCTTC. This sequence encodes CASSWDRVGGYTF. The V gene is TRBV6-5, the J gene TRBJ1-2, with TRBD1 matching 7 bases. The CDR3 is made up of 13 amino acids. The V gene end was trimmed by 4 bases and the J gene end by 8 bases; junction bases not matched to a gene: 7. Germline CDR1 reads MNHEY; CDR2 reads SVGAGI.

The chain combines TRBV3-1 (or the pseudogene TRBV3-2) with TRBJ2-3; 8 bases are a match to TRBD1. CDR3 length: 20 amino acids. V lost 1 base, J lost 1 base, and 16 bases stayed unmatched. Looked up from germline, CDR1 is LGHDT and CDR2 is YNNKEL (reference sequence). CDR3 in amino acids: CASSQVPGAGQGTGTDTQYF. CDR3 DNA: TGTGCCAGCAGCCAAGTCCCGGGGGCCGGACAGGGAACGGGCACAGATACGCAGTATTTT.

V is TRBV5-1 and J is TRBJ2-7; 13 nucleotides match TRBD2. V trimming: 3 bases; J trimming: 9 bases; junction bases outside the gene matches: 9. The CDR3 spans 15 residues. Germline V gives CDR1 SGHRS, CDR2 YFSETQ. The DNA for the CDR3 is TGCGCCAGCAGCTCGGGGACTAGCGGGGCAATGGGGCAGTACTTC. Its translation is CASSSGTSGAMGQYF. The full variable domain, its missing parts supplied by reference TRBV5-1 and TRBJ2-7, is KAGVTQTPRYLIKTRGQQVTLSCSPISGHRSVSWYQQTPGQGLQFLFEYFSETQRNKGNFPGRFSGRQFSNSRSEMNVSTLELGDSALYLCASSSGTSGAMGQYFGPGTRLTVT.

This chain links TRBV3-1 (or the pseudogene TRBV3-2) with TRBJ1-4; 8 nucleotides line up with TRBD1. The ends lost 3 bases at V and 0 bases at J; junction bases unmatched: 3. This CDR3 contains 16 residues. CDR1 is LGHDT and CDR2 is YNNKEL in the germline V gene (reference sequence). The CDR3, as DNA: TGTGCCAGCAGCCAGCAACAGGGGGCAACTAATGAAAAACTGTTTTTT. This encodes CASSQQQGATNEKLFF.

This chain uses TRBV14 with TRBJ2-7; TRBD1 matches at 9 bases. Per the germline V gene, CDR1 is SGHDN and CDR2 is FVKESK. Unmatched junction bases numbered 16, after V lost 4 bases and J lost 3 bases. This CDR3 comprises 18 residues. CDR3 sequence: CASSLSTGTGFWNYEQYF. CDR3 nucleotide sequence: TGTGCCAGCAGCCTTTCGACCGGGACAGGGTTTTGGAACTACGAGCAGTACTTC.

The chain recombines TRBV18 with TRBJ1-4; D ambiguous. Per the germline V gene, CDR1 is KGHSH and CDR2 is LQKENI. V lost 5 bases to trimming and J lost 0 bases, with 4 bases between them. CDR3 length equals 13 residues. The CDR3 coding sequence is TGTGCCAGCTCAATATCAACTAATGAAAAACTGTTTTTT. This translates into CASSISTNEKLFF.

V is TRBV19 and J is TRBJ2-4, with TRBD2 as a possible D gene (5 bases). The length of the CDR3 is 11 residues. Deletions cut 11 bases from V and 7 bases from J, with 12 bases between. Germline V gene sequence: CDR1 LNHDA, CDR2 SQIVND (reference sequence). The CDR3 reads CASRGPNIQYF. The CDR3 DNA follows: TGTGCCTCCAGAGGGCCTAACATTCAGTACTTC.

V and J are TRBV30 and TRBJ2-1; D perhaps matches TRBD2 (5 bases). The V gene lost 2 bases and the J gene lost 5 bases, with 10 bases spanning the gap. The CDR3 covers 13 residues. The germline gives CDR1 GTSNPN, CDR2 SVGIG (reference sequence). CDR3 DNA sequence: TGTGCCTGGAGTAGCGGAGAAGACAATGAGCAGTTCTTC. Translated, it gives CAWSSGEDNEQFF. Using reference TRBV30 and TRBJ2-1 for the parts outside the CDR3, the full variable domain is SQTIHQWPATLVQPVGSPLSLECTVEGTSNPNLYWYRQAAGRGLQLLFYSVGIGQISSEVPQNLSASRPQDRQFILSSKKLLLSDSGFYLCAWSSGEDNEQFFGPGTRLTVL.

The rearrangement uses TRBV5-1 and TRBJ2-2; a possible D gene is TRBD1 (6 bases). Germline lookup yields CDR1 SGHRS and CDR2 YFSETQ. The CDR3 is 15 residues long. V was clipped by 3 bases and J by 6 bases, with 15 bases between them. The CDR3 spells CASSSQAGDAGELFF. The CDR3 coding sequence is TGCGCCAGCAGCTCTCAAGCAGGGGACGCCGGGGAGCTGTTTTTT.

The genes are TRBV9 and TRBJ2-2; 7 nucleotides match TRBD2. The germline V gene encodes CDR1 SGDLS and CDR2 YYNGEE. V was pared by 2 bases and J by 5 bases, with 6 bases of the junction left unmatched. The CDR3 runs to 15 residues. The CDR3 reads CASSVSGVQTGELFF. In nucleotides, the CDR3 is TGTGCCAGCAGCGTCAGCGGGGTCCAGACCGGGGAGCTGTTTTTT.

The CDR3 region is CASSSDRAPLSPLHF. CDR3 nucleotide sequence: TGTGCCAGCAGCTCAGACAGGGCCCCGCTTTCACCCCTCCACTTT. The chain combines TRBV7-2 with TRBJ1-6, with TRBD1 matching 7 bases. The germline CDR1 and CDR2 sequences are SGHTA and FQGNSA. The junction had 9 bases not matched to a gene; V was cut back by 4 bases and J by 9 bases. The length of the CDR3 is 15 residues.

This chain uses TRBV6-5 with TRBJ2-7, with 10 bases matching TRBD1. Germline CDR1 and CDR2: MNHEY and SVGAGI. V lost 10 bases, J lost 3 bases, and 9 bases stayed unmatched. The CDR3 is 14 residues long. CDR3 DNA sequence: TGTGCCATCCGCCCGGGACAGGGGATCTACGAGCAGTACTTC. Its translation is CAIRPGQGIYEQYF.

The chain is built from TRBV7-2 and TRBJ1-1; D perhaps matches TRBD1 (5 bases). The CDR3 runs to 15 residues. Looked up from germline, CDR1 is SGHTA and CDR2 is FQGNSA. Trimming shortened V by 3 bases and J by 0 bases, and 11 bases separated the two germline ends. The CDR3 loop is CASSLVTGLNTEAFF. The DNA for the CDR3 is TGTGCCAGCAGCTTGGTAACAGGACTGAACACTGAAGCTTTCTTT.